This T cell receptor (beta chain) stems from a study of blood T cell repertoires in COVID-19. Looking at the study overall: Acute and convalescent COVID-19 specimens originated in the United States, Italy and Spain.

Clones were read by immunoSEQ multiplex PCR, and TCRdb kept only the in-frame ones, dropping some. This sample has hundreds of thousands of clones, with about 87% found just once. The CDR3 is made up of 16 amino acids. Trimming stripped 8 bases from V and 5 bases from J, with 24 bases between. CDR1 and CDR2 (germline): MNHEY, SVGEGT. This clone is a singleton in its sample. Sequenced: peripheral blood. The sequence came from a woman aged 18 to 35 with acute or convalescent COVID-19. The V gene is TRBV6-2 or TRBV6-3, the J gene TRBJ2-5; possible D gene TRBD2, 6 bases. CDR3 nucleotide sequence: TGTGCCAGCCGCTACTCAGGCGAGACTAGGAGGGAGACCCAGTACTTC. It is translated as CASRYSGETRRETQYF.